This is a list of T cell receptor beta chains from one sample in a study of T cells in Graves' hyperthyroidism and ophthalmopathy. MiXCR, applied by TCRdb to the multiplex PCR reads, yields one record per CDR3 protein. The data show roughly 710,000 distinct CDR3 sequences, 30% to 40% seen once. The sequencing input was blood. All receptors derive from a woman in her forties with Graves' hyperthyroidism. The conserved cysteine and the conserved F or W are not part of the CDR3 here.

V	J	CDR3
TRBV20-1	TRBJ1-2	SAYGYTVKYGYT
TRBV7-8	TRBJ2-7	ASSPRDRGVYEQY
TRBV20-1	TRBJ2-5	SAREVAETQY
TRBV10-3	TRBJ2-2	ASSRDTTNTGELF
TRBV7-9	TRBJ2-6	ASGSKSLGPNSGANVLT
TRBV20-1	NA	SARDLGNIQY
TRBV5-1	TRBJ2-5	ASSLAGGPPETQY
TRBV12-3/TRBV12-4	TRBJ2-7	ASSPIGGNVEQY
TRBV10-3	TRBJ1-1	AISDGRAGAF
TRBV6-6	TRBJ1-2	ASSPSTDYFSGYT
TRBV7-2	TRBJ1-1	ASSSTAPLSPEAF
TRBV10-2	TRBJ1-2	ASMKGGQGGNYGYT
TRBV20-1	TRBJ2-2	SASEASTGELF
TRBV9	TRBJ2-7	ASSASSGAYEQY
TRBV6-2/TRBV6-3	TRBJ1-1	ASSYSGGGWKTEAF
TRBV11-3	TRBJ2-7	ASSRRDRGPLSYEQY
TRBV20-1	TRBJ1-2	SSGDYGYT
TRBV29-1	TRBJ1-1	SVEGTGMGTEAF
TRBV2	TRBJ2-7	ASSRTRGLDEQY
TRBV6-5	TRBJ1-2	ARQDENTYGYT
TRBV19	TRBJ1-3	ASSRFDSGNTIY
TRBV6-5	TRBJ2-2	ASSYSAGGLIGELF
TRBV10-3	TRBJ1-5	AISDSRSSNQPQH
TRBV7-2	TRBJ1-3	ASSLLGAGNTIY
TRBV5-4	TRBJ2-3	ASSLGPPRGTDTQY
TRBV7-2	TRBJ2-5	ASSRRLADFQETQY
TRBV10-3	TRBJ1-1	AIKSTGAEAF
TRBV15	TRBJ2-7	ATSRSGTSSYEQY
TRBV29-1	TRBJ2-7	SVEGDSAYEQY
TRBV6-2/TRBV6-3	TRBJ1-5	ASSTQGTVGNQPQH
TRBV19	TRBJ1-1	ASSISTGGTEAF